Here is one T cell receptor beta chain with its context. Its target antigen remains unknown. There are no base qualities to consult, and no much larger clone falls within one base. These data belong to a study of beta chain features in type 1 diabetes (dated by TCRdb to about 2018). Broadly, across the study: Mean age, gender distribution, total cell number and subset yield were not different between patients and healthy donors. The study compared the TCRB repertoires of sorted circulating CD4+ T cell subsets in recently diagnosed type 1 diabetes patients with those in matched healthy donors. Across all samples, almost 110 million sorted cells were examined, and cell number per subset correlated strongly with RNA yield. Naive and central memory subsets were obtained from all 30 or so donors, but regulatory and stem cell-like memory subsets were isolated from only 8 patients and roughly 8 healthy donors. Paper-wide results and their limitations: Only small numbers of individuals were included in the HLA sub-analyses, which left unresolved whether HLA type had any influence on TCRB rearrangement. Because cDNA was sequenced instead of genomic DNA, activated cells with high expression could be over-represented, although the groups did not differ in activation or CD3 levels. Type 1 diabetes patients showed a moderate but significant shortening of TCRB CDR3 length in all four CD4+ subsets. Naive, central memory and regulatory TCRB repertoires appeared to be more alike among patients than among healthy donors. PCR might favor shorter templates, but patient and control samples were amplified and corrected together, so any skew would affect both groups equally. Patients with type 1 diabetes made fewer insertions and deleted more nucleotides at VDJ recombination sites, implying thymic rearrangement abnormalities.

Each donor gave one peripheral blood draw, averaging roughly 120 mL, which was collected into heparinised tubes. Using a panel that included CD45RO, CCR7, CD25, CD127, CD95 and CD27, naive, central memory, regulatory and stem cell-like memory CD4+ T cells were sorted on a BD FACSAria II. Purity was above 98% for every sorted population. PBMCs were isolated immediately by Lymphoprep density gradient centrifugation and stained directly without culture. So that batch effects would be minimized, each experiment stained and sorted samples in pairs, pairing one healthy donor with one patient. Taken from the germline V gene, the CDR1 and CDR2 loops are SGHNT and YENEEA. Clipping removes 0 bases from V and 5 bases from J, with 10 as the unmatched junction base count. The CDR3 sequence holds 16 residues, the cysteine and phenylalanine included. The entry retains the CDR3 DNA only, 48 bases that are in frame from base 1.

The High Capacity cDNA Reverse Transcription Kit was used to reverse transcribe all of the isolated RNA, meaning that expressed TCRB transcripts were what got sequenced. Naive, central memory and regulatory T cell samples underwent deep immunoSEQ sequencing, averaging around 3.9 million total reads per sample. Sorted cells were lysed in RLT buffer and RNA was extracted with DNase-treated RNeasy Micro or Mini kits, depending on cell number. Each cell subset was processed on its own to prevent cross-contamination, while patient and healthy donor samples were processed together. Using the immunoSEQ multiplex PCR, TCRB sequences were amplified from cDNA into 87-bp fragments spanning the CDR3 region. Sequencing of the amplicons was performed on the Illumina HiSeq platform. The study's own analysis went as follows. PCR bias was computationally corrected using synthetic template baselines, reads within Hamming distance 2 were collapsed, and singletons that could not be merged were discarded. Reads were aligned against IMGT to assign V, D and J genes, CDR3 length and insertions or deletions at six rearrangement sites. Within each subset, clonotype counts were normalized to sorted cell number, and only after that were true diversity and Gini coefficients computed with the tcR R package. The overlap coefficient, calculated on TCRB nucleotide sequences, was used to quantify repertoire sharing. TCRdb holds this immuneACCESS table with in-frame rearrangements only. Some clones are missing; in checked studies, unresolved V genes explain under half, and the rest has no known cause. V, J and clone size reflect that table, while D and trimming were determined from the DNA. The sample has 130,000 or so clones on record, roughly 10% of them singletons. The top ten hold over 0.6% of the sample.

The V gene is TRBV11-3 and the J gene is TRBJ2-7; a stretch of 7 junction bases matches TRBD1. Sequencing was performed on central memory CD4+ T cells from blood. This clonotype originated in a man aged 25 to 40 with type 1 diabetes. CDR3 region: CASSLDGRQGDNEQYF. The DNA sequence is given as TGTGCCAGCAGCTTAGATGGAAGACAGGGAGACAACGAGCAGTACTTC.